The 29 T cell receptor beta chains below were found in one sample sequenced in a study of Graves' ophthalmopathy and Graves' hyperthyroidism. Using RNA transcripts, the TCR beta CDR3 regions were amplified. HTBI primers were used in a first-round RT-PCR, which preceded a second-round multiplex PCR. TCRdb processed the multiplex PCR reads anew with MiXCR; each CDR3 protein has one entry. The profile shows 500,000 to 700,000 distinct CDR3 sequences, about a fifth of them singletons. The sample consisted of peripheral blood. These receptors were collected from a woman between 18 and 30 years old with stable Graves' hyperthyroidism. Some clones in this sample may be carry-over from other donors' samples.

This clonotype was found many times. A junction boundary mismatches the germline segment, possibly from a read error. The chain links TRBV28 to TRBJ2-4, with TRBD1 matching over 7 bases. Germline CDR1 MDHEN, CDR2 SYDVKM. The CDR3 sequence is 12 residues long. In DNA form, the CDR3 reads TGTGCCAGCACGGGACAGATAAACATTAAGTACTTC. This sequence encodes CASTGQINIKYF.

The V call is TRBV15, the J call TRBJ2-4; TRBD2 agrees at 7 bases. Per the germline V gene, CDR1 is LNHNV and CDR2 is YYDKDF (reference sequence). V lost 1 base to trimming and J lost 7 bases; unmatched junction nucleotides: 13. This CDR3 has 17 residues. The CDR3 sequence: CATSRGGGEGLYNIQYF. The CDR3 nucleotides read TGTGCCACCAGCAGAGGGGGAGGGGAGGGGCTGTATAACATTCAGTACTTC. The full variable domain, in which reference TRBV15 and TRBJ2-4 provide the parts outside the CDR3, is DAMVIQNPRYQVTQFGKPVTLSCSQTLNHNVMYWYQQKSSQAPKLLFHYYDKDFNNEADTPDNFQSRRPNTSFCFLDIRSPGLGDTAMYLCATSRGGGEGLYNIQYFGAGTRLSVL.

This clonotype was counted at least ten times. The chain joins TRBV2 to TRBJ1-1; D is undetermined. V was trimmed by 0 bases and J by 1 base, leaving 15 bases between them. Looked up from germline, CDR1 is SNHLY and CDR2 is FYNNEI. The CDR3 is 17 amino acids. The CDR3 here is CASSEALPEGGNTEAFF. The CDR3 region has the DNA TGTGCCAGCAGTGAAGCGCTTCCGGAAGGCGGGAACACTGAAGCTTTCTTT.

This clonotype has a count of ten or more. This sequence joins TRBV7-9 and TRBJ1-6, with 7 positions matching TRBD1. The germline V gene encodes CDR1 SEHNR and CDR2 FQNEAQ (reference sequence). The trim removed 5 bases at V and 15 bases at J, leaving 13 bases unmatched. The CDR3 contains 14 residues. CDR3 protein: CASSATTGAGVLHF. In DNA form, the CDR3 reads TGTGCCAGCAGCGCGACAACAGGGGCTGGGGTCCTCCACTTT.

This clonotype was observed at least ten times. This chain connects TRBV6-1 to TRBJ2-7; weak D call: TRBD2 (6 bases). CDR1 is MNHNS and CDR2 is SASEGT in the germline V gene. V dropped 5 bases and J dropped 0 bases, with 23 bases sitting between them. The CDR3 spans 18 residues. CDR3 sequence: CASSKDYYKSGHSYEQYF. For the CDR3, the DNA is TGTGCCAGCAGTAAAGACTATTACAAGAGCGGGCACTCCTACGAGCAGTACTTC.

There are many counts of this clonotype. The CDR3 DNA follows: TGTGCCAGCAGTATTACTCAGGTTTACGGTGGCTACACCTTC. This translates into CASSITQVYGGYTF. The chain employs TRBV5-6 and TRBJ1-2, with no clear D. This CDR3 has 14 amino acids. CDR1 and CDR2 from the germline V gene are SGHDT and YYEEEE. The V gene lost 5 bases and the J gene lost 7 bases, with 18 bases spanning the gap.

In the case of this clonotype: It is likely a read error, because the conserved phenylalanine at the end of the CDR3 is missing. J is TRBJ1-2 and V is TRBV12-3 or TRBV12-4; unclear D gene. This CDR3 comprises 13 residues. Trimming took 4 bases from V and 7 from J, leaving 13 bases between them. CDR3 sequence (DNA): TGTGCCAGCAGTTCACCTGGGGAGGGTGGCTACACCTTA. It translates to CASSSPGEGGYTL.

This clonotype was seen a handful of times. This chain links TRBV27 with TRBJ1-5; tentative D call: TRBD1 (5 bases). The V and J ends lost 6 bases and 0 bases respectively, with 12 bases between them. The CDR3 length is 15 residues. CDR1 is MNHEY, CDR2 SMNVEV, per germline (reference sequence). CDR3 nucleotides: TGTGCCAGCAGCCCCGGGGGAGGTAGCAATCAGCCCCAGCATTTT. It is translated as CASSPGGGSNQPQHF.

The chain uses TRBV19 and TRBJ1-2; weak D call: TRBD1 (6 bases). CDR3 length: 15 residues. The V gene's germline CDR1 is LNHDA and CDR2 SQIVND (reference sequence). The V and J ends lost 6 bases and 2 bases respectively, with 16 bases between them. The CDR3 loop reads CASSHTGWGNYGYTF. The CDR3 DNA follows: TGTGCCAGTAGCCACACAGGGTGGGGAAACTATGGCTACACCTTC. The entire variable domain, with the rest obtained from reference TRBV19 and TRBJ1-2, is as follows: DGGITQSPKYLFRKEGQNVTLSCEQNLNHDAMYWYRQDPGQGLRLIYYSQIVNDFQKGDIAEGYSVSREKKESFPLTVTSAQKNPTAFYLCASSHTGWGNYGYTFGSGTRLTVV.

The CDR3 here is CASTRTEYSPLHF. The DNA for the CDR3 is TGTGCCAGCACCCGGACAGAGTATTCACCCCTCCACTTT. The rearrangement links TRBV12-3 or TRBV12-4 to TRBJ1-6; tentatively, D is TRBD1 (6 bases). The CDR3 is 13 residues long. With 7 bases removed from V and 8 bases from J, the gap between germline ends came to 12 bases.

The sample holds many counts of this clonotype. This chain connects TRBV12-3 or TRBV12-4 to TRBJ1-1; D may be TRBD1 (5 bases). V lost 5 bases, J lost 5 bases, and 18 bases lay in between. This CDR3 is 15 amino acids long. CDR3 amino acids: CASSNRGPGGTEAFF. CDR3 sequence (DNA): TGTGCCAGCAGTAACCGGGGACCCGGGGGGACTGAAGCTTTCTTT.

This clonotype was counted ten times or more. The rearrangement joins TRBV10-3 to TRBJ2-7; D is possibly TRBD1 or TRBD2 (5 bases each). V shed 6 bases and J shed 5 bases, with 23 bases lying between them. CDR1 and CDR2 from the germline V gene are ENHRY and SYGVKD. There are 16 residues in the CDR3. The DNA for the CDR3 is TGTGCCATCAGCTACCTAGGGACCTCCGGACGGGACGAGCAGTACTTC. This translates into CAISYLGTSGRDEQYF.

This clonotype has ten or more counts. The chain uses TRBV19 and TRBJ1-1; D gene unclear. Looked up from germline, CDR1 is LNHDA and CDR2 is SQIVND (reference sequence). Trimming shortened V by 6 bases and J by 0 bases, and 14 bases separated the two germline ends. The CDR3 is 15 amino acids. The CDR3 DNA reads TGTGCCAGTAGGGGTGAAAGGGTGATGAACACTGAAGCTTTCTTT. It encodes CASRGERVMNTEAFF. Full variable domain (missing parts from reference TRBV19 and TRBJ1-1): DGGITQSPKYLFRKEGQNVTLSCEQNLNHDAMYWYRQDPGQGLRLIYYSQIVNDFQKGDIAEGYSVSREKKESFPLTVTSAQKNPTAFYLCASRGERVMNTEAFFGQGTRLTVV.

This chain links TRBV11-1 with TRBJ1-1; TRBD1 is a possible D gene (5 bases). CDR1 and CDR2 from the germline V gene are SGHAT and FQDESV (reference sequence). This CDR3 has 16 residues. Trimming pared 3 bases from V and 3 bases from J, leaving 17 bases between. This chain's CDR3 is CASSFFEGNLDTEAFF. The CDR3 region has the DNA TGTGCCAGCAGCTTCTTCGAGGGGAATTTGGACACTGAAGCTTTCTTT.

About this clonotype itself: This may come from a read error, since a much larger clone is one base off. The genes are TRBV28 and TRBJ2-7, with D maybe TRBD1 (6 bases). Looked up from germline, CDR1 is MDHEN and CDR2 is SYDVKM. The CDR3 is 15 amino acids. Here the CDR3 DNA reads TGTGCCAGCAGTTCCCTCGACAGGAGCTCCTACGAGCATTACTTC. It yields the protein CASSSLDRSSYEHYF. The full variable domain, in which reference TRBV28 and TRBJ2-7 provide the parts outside the CDR3, is DVKVTQSSRYLVKRTGEKVFLECVQDMDHENMFWYRQDPGLGLRLIYFSYDVKMKEKGDIPEGYSVSREKKERFSLILESASTNQTSMYLCASSSLDRSSYEHYFGPGTRLTVT.

As to this clonotype: This may be a read error, as it is one base from a much larger clone. The V gene is TRBV30, the J gene TRBJ1-1; no firm D call. From germline, CDR1 is GTSNPN and CDR2 SVGIG (reference sequence). The CDR3 runs to 12 residues. CDR3 residues: CAWSERRIEACF. The CDR3 DNA follows: TGTGCCTGGAGTGAAAGACGGATTGAAGCTTGCTTT.

This clonotype was seen repeatedly, ten times or more. J is TRBJ1-2 and V is TRBV20-1; TRBD1 might be the D (6 bases). V lost 3 bases and J lost 7, with 9 bases in between. The CDR3 is made up of 11 amino acids. The germline CDR1 and CDR2 sequences are DFQATT and SNEGSKA (reference sequence). For the CDR3, the DNA is TGCAGTGCTAGTACAGGGACTGGCTACACCTTC. Translated: CSASTGTGYTF.

This clonotype was found many times. The rearrangement links TRBV20-1 to TRBJ1-5, with no clear D. Trimming took off 3 bases at V and 1 base at J, with 7 bases between the two ends. There are 13 residues in the CDR3. Germline-derived CDR1 and CDR2 are DFQATT and SNEGSKA (reference sequence). The CDR3 here is CSARGRSNQPQHF. The CDR3 DNA reads TGCAGTGCTAGGGGCAGGAGCAATCAGCCCCAGCATTTT.

This clonotype was recorded many times. The CDR3 sequence is CASSFSGGGYTF. In nucleotides, the CDR3 is TGTGCCAGCAGTTTTAGCGGGGGAGGCTACACCTTC. V and J are TRBV27 and TRBJ1-2; possibly TRBD1 for D (5 bases). There are 12 residues in the CDR3. Germline CDR1 is MNHEY and CDR2 is SMNVEV (reference sequence). V was clipped by 3 bases and J by 8 bases, with 10 bases between them.

This rearrangement joins TRBV6-1 to TRBJ1-1, with 7 bases matching TRBD1. This CDR3 comprises 13 residues. V shed 6 bases and J 6 bases; nucleotides not matched to a gene: 7. CDR1 MNHNS and CDR2 SASEGT come from the germline V gene. The CDR3 protein is CASRRQGLAEAFF. DNA of the CDR3: TGTGCCAGCAGACGACAGGGATTGGCTGAAGCTTTCTTT.

This clonotype was picked up many times. The chain has TRBV12-3 or TRBV12-4 and TRBJ1-1; D is possibly TRBD1 (6 bases). The CDR3 totals 15 residues. The germline V and J ends were trimmed by 6 bases and 0 bases, with 14 bases remaining between them. The CDR3 DNA is TGTGCCAGCAGCTCAGAGTACAGGGTGAACACTGAAGCTTTCTTT. Protein product: CASSSEYRVNTEAFF.

This clonotype occurred many times. The V and J genes are TRBV6-1 and TRBJ2-2; D is ambiguous. V lost 6 bases and J 1 base, leaving 9 bases between the germline ends. Germline V gene sequence: CDR1 MNHNS, CDR2 SASEGT. The CDR3 is 14 amino acids. The CDR3 loop reads CASRAQLNTGELFF. In nucleotides, the CDR3 is TGTGCCAGCAGGGCACAGTTGAACACCGGGGAGCTGTTTTTT.

In DNA form, the CDR3 reads TGCGCCAGCAGCCAAGGACTAGCGGGAGGGCTGGGGGCCAACGTCCTGACTTTC. This encodes CASSQGLAGGLGANVLTF. The V call is TRBV4-1, the J call TRBJ2-6, with 14 bases matching TRBD2. The CDR3 contains 18 residues. V shed 1 base and J 4 bases; nucleotides not matched to a gene: 3. Germline V gene sequence: CDR1 MGHRA, CDR2 YSYEKL.

The V call is TRBV6-1, the J call TRBJ2-5, with 7 bases lining up with TRBD1. CDR3 length: 15 amino acids. V was clipped by 3 bases and J by 0 bases; unmatched bases: 4. Germline V gives CDR1 MNHNS, CDR2 SASEGT. CDR3 sequence (DNA): TGTGCCAGCAGTGAGCTCGGGACAGACCAAGAGACCCAGTACTTC. Its protein is CASSELGTDQETQYF.

At least ten counts were recorded for this clonotype. The chain combines TRBV19 with TRBJ1-2; 8 nucleotides align to TRBD1. CDR3 length equals 15 residues. V was pared by 6 bases and J by 4 bases, with 10 bases of the junction left unmatched. From germline, CDR1 is LNHDA and CDR2 SQIVND (reference sequence). Written as DNA, the CDR3 is TGTGCCAGTAGCCCTACCCGGACAGGGAGCTATGGCTACACCTTC. Translated: CASSPTRTGSYGYTF.

This clonotype was seen many times. V gene TRBV2 combines with J gene TRBJ1-2, with 9 bases fitting TRBD1. J gave up 2 bases and V 6 bases, and 4 bases lay outside the gene matches. Germline V CDR1 and CDR2: SNHLY, FYNNEI. This CDR3 has 14 residues. CDR3 in amino acids: CASRTTGGNYGYTF. The CDR3 DNA is TGTGCCAGCAGGACGACAGGGGGAAACTATGGCTACACCTTC.

This clonotype was seen only a few times. The rearrangement links TRBV15 to TRBJ2-5; 9 nucleotides match TRBD2. After removal of 0 bases from V and 5 bases from J, the junction contained 10 bases not matched to a gene. Germline CDR1 is LNHNV and CDR2 is YYDKDF (reference sequence). This CDR3 region has 17 residues. The CDR3 loop reads CATSRDTSSGGYETQYF. CDR3 in DNA: TGTGCCACCAGCAGAGATACCTCGAGCGGGGGGTACGAGACCCAGTACTTC.

This clonotype came up a few times. Written as DNA, the CDR3 is TGTGCCAGCAGGCCGGGGACATACGAGCAGTACTTC. Protein: CASRPGTYEQYF. The rearrangement links TRBV28 to TRBJ2-7; D is perhaps TRBD1 (6 bases). The germline V gene encodes CDR1 MDHEN and CDR2 SYDVKM. The CDR3 runs to 12 residues. The germline V and J ends were trimmed by 6 bases and 4 bases, with 10 bases remaining between them.

Ten or more counts support this clonotype. V gene TRBV15 combines with J gene TRBJ1-6; D is perhaps TRBD1 (5 bases). Germline V gives CDR1 LNHNV, CDR2 YYDKDF (reference sequence). Trimming cost V 0 bases and J 2 bases, with 8 bases left between them. This CDR3 is built from 16 residues. CDR3 sequence reads: CATSRDRAAYNSPLHF. CDR3 coding DNA: TGTGCCACCAGCAGAGACAGGGCGGCCTATAATTCACCCCTCCACTTT.